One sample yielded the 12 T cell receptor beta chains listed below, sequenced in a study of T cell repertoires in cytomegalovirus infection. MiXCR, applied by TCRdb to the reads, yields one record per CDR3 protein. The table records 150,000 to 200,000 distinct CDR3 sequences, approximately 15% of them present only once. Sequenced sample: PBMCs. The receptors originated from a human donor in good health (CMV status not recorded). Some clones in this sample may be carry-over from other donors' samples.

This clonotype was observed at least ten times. The CDR3 region is CASSLANFRQRDTRNTIYF. For the CDR3, the DNA is TGTGCCAGCAGCTTGGCCAACTTCCGGCAGCGGGATACGAGAAACACCATATATTTT. This sequence joins TRBV5-6 and TRBJ1-3, with no clear D. Germline V lookup: CDR1 SGHDT, CDR2 YYEEEE. CDR3 length: 19 residues. Trimming shortened V by 0 bases and J by 5 bases, and 24 bases separated the two germline ends.

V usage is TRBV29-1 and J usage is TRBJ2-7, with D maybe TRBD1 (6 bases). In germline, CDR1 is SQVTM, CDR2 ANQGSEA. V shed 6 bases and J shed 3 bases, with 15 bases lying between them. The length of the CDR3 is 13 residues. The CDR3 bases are TGCAGCGTCGCTATCCGGGACATCTACGAGCAGTACTTC. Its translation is CSVAIRDIYEQYF.

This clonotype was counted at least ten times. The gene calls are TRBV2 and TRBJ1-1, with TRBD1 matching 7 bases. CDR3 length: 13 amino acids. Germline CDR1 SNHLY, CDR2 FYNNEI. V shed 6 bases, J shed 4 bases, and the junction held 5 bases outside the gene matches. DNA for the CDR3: TGTGCCAGCAGCTCGGGACAGAGCACTGAAGCTTTCTTT. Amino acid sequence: CASSSGQSTEAFF.

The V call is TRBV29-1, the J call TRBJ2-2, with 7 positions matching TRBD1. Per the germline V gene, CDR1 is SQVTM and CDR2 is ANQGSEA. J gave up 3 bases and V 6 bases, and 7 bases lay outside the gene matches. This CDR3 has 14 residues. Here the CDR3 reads CSVPTGLDTGELFF. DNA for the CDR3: TGCAGCGTACCGACAGGGCTAGACACCGGGGAGCTGTTTTTT.

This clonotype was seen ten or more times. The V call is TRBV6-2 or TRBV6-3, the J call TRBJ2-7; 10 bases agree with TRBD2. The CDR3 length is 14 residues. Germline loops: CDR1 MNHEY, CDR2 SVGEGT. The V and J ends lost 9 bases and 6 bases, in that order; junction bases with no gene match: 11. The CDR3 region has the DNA TGTGCCAGTACAATAGCGGGAGGAATTGGCGAGCAGTACTTC. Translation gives CASTIAGGIGEQYF.

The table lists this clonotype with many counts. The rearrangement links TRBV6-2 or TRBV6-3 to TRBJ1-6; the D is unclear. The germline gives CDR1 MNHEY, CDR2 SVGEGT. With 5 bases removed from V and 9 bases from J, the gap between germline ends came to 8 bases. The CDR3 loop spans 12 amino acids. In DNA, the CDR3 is TGTGCCAGCAGTCTGGAATTTTCACCCCTCCACTTT. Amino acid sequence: CASSLEFSPLHF.

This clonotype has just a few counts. The DNA of the CDR3 is TGCAGCGTCATAGCGGGAACTACCTTCTACGAGCAGTACTTC. It is translated as CSVIAGTTFYEQYF. The V and J genes are TRBV29-1 and TRBJ2-7; 8 nucleotides agree with TRBD2. V shed 6 bases, J shed 3 bases, and the junction held 10 bases outside the gene matches. Germline values: CDR1 SQVTM, CDR2 ANQGSEA. The CDR3 has 14 amino acids.

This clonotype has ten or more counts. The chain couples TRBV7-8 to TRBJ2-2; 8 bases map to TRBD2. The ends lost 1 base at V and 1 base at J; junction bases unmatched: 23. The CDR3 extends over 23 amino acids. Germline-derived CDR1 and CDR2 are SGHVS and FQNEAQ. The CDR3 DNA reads TGTGCCAGCAGCTTAGGTCTAGCGGGCGAGCCCTATCAAGAGGGGTGGAACACCGGGGAGCTGTTTTTT. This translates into CASSLGLAGEPYQEGWNTGELFF.

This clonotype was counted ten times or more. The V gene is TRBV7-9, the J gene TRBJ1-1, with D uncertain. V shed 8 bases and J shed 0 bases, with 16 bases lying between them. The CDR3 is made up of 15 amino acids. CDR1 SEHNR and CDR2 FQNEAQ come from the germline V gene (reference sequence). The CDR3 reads CASLPRGPMNTEAFF. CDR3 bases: TGTGCCAGCCTACCCCGTGGACCGATGAACACTGAAGCTTTCTTT.

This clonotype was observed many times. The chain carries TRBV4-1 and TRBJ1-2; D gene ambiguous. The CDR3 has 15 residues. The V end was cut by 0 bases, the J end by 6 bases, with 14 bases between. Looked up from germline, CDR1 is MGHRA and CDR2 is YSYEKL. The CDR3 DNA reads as TGCGCCAGCAGCCAAGAAGGTTTGCGTATTAATGGCTACACCTTC. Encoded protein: CASSQEGLRINGYTF.

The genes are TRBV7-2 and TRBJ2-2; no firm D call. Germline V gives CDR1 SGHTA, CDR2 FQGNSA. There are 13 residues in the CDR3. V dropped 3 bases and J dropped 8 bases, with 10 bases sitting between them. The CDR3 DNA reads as TGTGCCAGCAGCTTGGACCTGGGTGGGGAGCTGTTTTTT. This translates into CASSLDLGGELFF.

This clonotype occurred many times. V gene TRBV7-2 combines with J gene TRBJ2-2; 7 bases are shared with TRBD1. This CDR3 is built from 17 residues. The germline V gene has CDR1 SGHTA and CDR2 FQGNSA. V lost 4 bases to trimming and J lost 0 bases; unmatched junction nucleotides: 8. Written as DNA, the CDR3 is TGTGCCAGCAGCTCTCATCCGGGACAGACGAACACCGGGGAGCTGTTTTTT. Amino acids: CASSSHPGQTNTGELFF.